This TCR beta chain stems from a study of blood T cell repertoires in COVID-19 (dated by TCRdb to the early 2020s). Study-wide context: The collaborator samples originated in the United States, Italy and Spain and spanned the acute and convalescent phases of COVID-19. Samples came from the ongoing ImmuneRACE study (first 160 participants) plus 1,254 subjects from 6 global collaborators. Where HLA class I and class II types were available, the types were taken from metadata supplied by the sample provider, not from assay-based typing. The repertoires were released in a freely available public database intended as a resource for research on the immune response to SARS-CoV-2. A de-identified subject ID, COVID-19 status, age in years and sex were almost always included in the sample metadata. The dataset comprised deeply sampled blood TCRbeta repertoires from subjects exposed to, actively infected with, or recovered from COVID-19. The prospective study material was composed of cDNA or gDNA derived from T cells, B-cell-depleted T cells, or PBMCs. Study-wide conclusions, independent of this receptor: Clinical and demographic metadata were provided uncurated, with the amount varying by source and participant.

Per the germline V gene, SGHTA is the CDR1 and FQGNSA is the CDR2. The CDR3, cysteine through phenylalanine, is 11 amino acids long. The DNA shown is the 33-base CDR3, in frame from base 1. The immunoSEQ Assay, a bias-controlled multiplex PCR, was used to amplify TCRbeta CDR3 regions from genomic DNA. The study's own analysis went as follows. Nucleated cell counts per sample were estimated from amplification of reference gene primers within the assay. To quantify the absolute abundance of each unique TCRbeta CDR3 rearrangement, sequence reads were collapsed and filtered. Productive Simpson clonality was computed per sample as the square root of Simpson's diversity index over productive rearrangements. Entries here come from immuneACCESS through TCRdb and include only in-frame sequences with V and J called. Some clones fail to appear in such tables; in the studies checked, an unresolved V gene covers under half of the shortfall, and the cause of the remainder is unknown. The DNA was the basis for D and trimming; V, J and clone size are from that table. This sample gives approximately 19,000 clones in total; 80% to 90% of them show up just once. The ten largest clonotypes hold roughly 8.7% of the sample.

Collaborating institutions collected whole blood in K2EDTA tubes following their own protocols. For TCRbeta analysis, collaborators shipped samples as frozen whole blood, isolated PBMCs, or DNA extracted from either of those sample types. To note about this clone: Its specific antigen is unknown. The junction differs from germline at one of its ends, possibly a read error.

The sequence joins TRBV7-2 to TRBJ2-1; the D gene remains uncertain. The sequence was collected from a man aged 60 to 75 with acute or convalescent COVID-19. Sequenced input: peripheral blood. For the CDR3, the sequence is CASSLGQWFLF. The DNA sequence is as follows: TGTGCCAGCAGCTTAGGTCAGTGGTTTCTCTTC.